A selection of T cell receptor beta chains follows, all from one sample in a study of siplizumab effects on memory and regulatory T cells. Produced via immunoSEQ multiplex PCR; TCRdb's table is partial and in-frame only. The data contain more than 90,000 clones, about 90% of them singletons. Source material: non-Treg CD4+ T cells sorted from blood. Receptor source: a human donor in good health. CDR3s include the opening cysteine and the closing phenylalanine or tryptophan. D genes are given only for firm matches. Clone size, where shown, is once, few, many, or a class for clones that have expanded.

cdr3_aa: CASRGEDQETQYF; cdr3_nt: TGCGCCAGCAGAGGGGAGGACCAAGAGACCCAGTACTTC; j_call: TRBJ2-5; d_call: NA; v_call: TRBV5-1; clone_size: NA
cdr3_aa: CASSYPGEETQYF; cdr3_nt: TGTGCCAGCAGTTATCCAGGGGAAGAGACCCAGTACTTC; j_call: TRBJ2-5; d_call: NA; v_call: TRBV6-6; clone_size: NA
cdr3_aa: CASSLGGAGANVLTF; cdr3_nt: TGTGCCAGCAGCTTAGGAGGGGCCGGGGCCAACGTCCTGACTTTC; j_call: TRBJ2-6; d_call: NA; v_call: TRBV7-8; clone_size: NA
cdr3_aa: CASSGPARGTEAFF; cdr3_nt: TGTGCCAGCAGTGGGCCAGCTCGGGGCACTGAAGCTTTCTTT; j_call: TRBJ1-1; d_call: NA; v_call: TRBV6-1; clone_size: NA
cdr3_aa: CASSYMSGRAYETQYF; cdr3_nt: TGTGCCAGCAGTTACATGAGCGGGAGGGCTTATGAGACCCAGTACTTC; j_call: TRBJ2-5; d_call: TRBD2; v_call: TRBV6-5; clone_size: NA
cdr3_aa: CASSRFGLVSNTGELFF; cdr3_nt: TGTGCCAGCAGTCGCTTCGGACTGGTCTCGAACACCGGGGAGCTGTTTTTT; j_call: TRBJ2-2; d_call: NA; v_call: TRBV27; clone_size: NA
cdr3_aa: CASSRNRDGEQYF; cdr3_nt: TGTGCCAGCAGTAGAAACAGGGACGGCGAGCAGTACTTC; j_call: TRBJ2-7; d_call: NA; v_call: TRBV7-6; clone_size: NA
cdr3_aa: CASSYSKGAGNTIYF; cdr3_nt: TGTGCCAGCAGTTACTCGAAGGGGGCTGGAAACACCATATATTTT; j_call: TRBJ1-3; d_call: NA; v_call: TRBV6-6; clone_size: NA
cdr3_aa: CASSFPILTGGRETQYF; cdr3_nt: TGTGCCAGCAGCTTCCCAATTTTAACGGGAGGTAGGGAGACCCAGTACTTC; j_call: TRBJ2-5; d_call: TRBD2; v_call: TRBV11-2; clone_size: once
cdr3_aa: CSASSGGSRF; cdr3_nt: TGCAGTGCTAGTTCGGGGGGGTCGAGGTTC; j_call: TRBJ2-4; d_call: TRBD2; v_call: TRBV20-1; clone_size: NA